The 20 T cell receptor beta chains presented below share a single source sample, sequenced in a study of early stage breast cancer tumors. Sequenced by immunoSEQ multiplex PCR; TCRdb stores in-frame clones only, minus some. Of tens of thousands of clones in the sample, approximately 80% were seen once. Sequencing input: blood. The receptors shown here come from a person aged 30 to 39 with breast cancer.

The J gene is TRBJ2-7, the V gene TRBV27; 10 bases align to TRBD1. Per germline, CDR1 MNHEY and CDR2 SMNVEV (reference sequence). The J segment lost 3 bases and the V segment lost 2 bases, leaving 4 bases of the junction unmatched. The CDR3 has 15 residues. CDR3 bases: TGTGCCAGCAGTTTAACGGGGACAGGGGACTACGAGCAGTACTTC. Protein product: CASSLTGTGDYEQYF.

The rearrangement uses TRBV11-2 and TRBJ2-7, with D tentatively TRBD2 (6 bases). V was trimmed by 1 base and J by 0 bases, leaving 10 bases between them. Per germline, CDR1 SGHAT and CDR2 FQNNGV. The length of the CDR3 is 15 residues. CDR3 sequence reads: CASSLVASASYEQYF. The DNA of the CDR3 is TGTGCCAGCAGCTTAGTAGCTAGCGCCTCCTACGAGCAGTACTTC. Filled out from reference TRBV11-2 and TRBJ2-7, the complete variable domain reads EAGVAQSPRYKIIEKRQSVAFWCNPISGHATLYWYQQILGQGPKLLIQFQNNGVVDDSQLPKDRFSAERLKGVDSTLKIQPAKLEDSAVYLCASSLVASASYEQYFGPGTRLTVT.

The rearrangement links TRBV4-1 to TRBJ2-7; no clear D gene. From germline, CDR1 is MGHRA and CDR2 YSYEKL. Trimming took off 0 bases at V and 4 bases at J, with 16 bases between the two ends. The CDR3 length is 16 residues. The CDR3: CASSQEEGSLLYEQYF. In nucleotides, the CDR3 is TGCGCCAGCAGCCAAGAGGAAGGCAGCCTCCTTTACGAGCAGTACTTC.

To note about this clone: This specimen includes other DNA sequences encoding the same CDR3. The V call is TRBV7-9, the J call TRBJ2-7; D is unclear. Trimming cost V 5 bases and J 1 base, with 3 bases left between them. This CDR3 is 11 amino acids long. CDR1 SEHNR and CDR2 FQNEAQ come from the germline V gene (reference sequence). The CDR3 is CASSPSYEQYF. The CDR3 nucleotides are TGTGCCAGCAGCCCATCCTACGAGCAGTACTTC.

Only one count was recorded for this clone. This chain links TRBV27 with TRBJ2-3, with D perhaps TRBD1 (6 bases). CDR3 length: 15 residues. V gave up 4 bases and J gave up 4 bases, with 15 bases separating them. Germline CDR1 is MNHEY and CDR2 is SMNVEV (reference sequence). The CDR3, as DNA: TGTGCCAGCAGTTCATTTCAGGGGAAGCCAGATACGCAGTATTTT. Translating it yields CASSSFQGKPDTQYF.

The chain combines TRBV11-2 with TRBJ2-1; TRBD2 matches 10 bases. CDR3 length equals 15 residues. The germline gives CDR1 SGHAT, CDR2 FQNNGV. Losses at the gene ends were 3 bases for V and 5 bases for J; bases not matched to a gene: 4. The chain's CDR3 is CASSLELAGDNEQFF. As DNA, the CDR3 is TGTGCCAGCAGCTTGGAGCTAGCGGGAGACAATGAGCAGTTCTTC.

The chain couples TRBV7-2 to TRBJ2-1, with a weak D call TRBD2 (5 bases). The V and J ends lost 5 bases and 9 bases respectively, with 8 bases between them. Germline CDR1 is SGHTA and CDR2 is FQGNSA. The CDR3 contains 11 residues. DNA of the CDR3: TGTGCCAGCAGCCGCGCGGGTGAGCAGTTCTTC. Its protein product is CASSRAGEQFF.

J is TRBJ2-7 and V is TRBV7-9; TRBD2 matches 9 bases. Losses at the gene ends were 2 bases for V and 5 bases for J; bases not matched to a gene: 7. CDR3 size: 15 residues. CDR1 is SEHNR and CDR2 is FQNEAQ in the germline V gene (reference sequence). The CDR3 reads CASSLIAGGPHEQYF. CDR3 DNA: TGTGCCAGCAGCTTAATCGCGGGAGGGCCCCACGAGCAGTACTTC.

The V gene is TRBV9, the J gene TRBJ2-3, with D perhaps TRBD2 (5 bases). CDR1 and CDR2 from the germline V gene are SGDLS and YYNGEE. The CDR3 totals 15 residues. Trimming removed 0 bases at V and 6 bases at J, with 14 bases between. DNA for the CDR3: TGTGCCAGCAGCGTAGTTCGAGCGGCCAAGGATACGCAGTATTTT. It is translated as CASSVVRAAKDTQYF. Looking up the rest from reference TRBV9 and TRBJ2-3 gives the full variable domain: DSGVTQTPKHLITATGQRVTLRCSPRSGDLSVYWYQQSLDQGLQFLIQYYNGEERAKGNILERFSAQQFPDLHSELNLSSLELGDSALYFCASSVVRAAKDTQYFGPGTRLTVL.

The chain employs TRBV29-1 and TRBJ2-2; a weak D match, TRBD2 (5 bases). Germline CDR1 reads SQVTM; CDR2 reads ANQGSEA. This CDR3 has 14 residues. V was clipped by 4 bases and J by 4 bases, with 13 bases between them. CDR3 protein: CSVAGLIGTGELFF. The CDR3 DNA reads as TGCAGCGTTGCGGGGTTAATTGGCACCGGGGAGCTGTTTTTT.

The CDR3 coding sequence is TGCGCCAGCAGCTTTCGACTTTCCATGAACACTGAAGCTTTCTTT. Translation gives CASSFRLSMNTEAFF. This chain links TRBV5-1 with TRBJ1-1; D not certain. Trimming cost V 2 bases and J 0 bases, with 11 bases left between them. Germline V gene data show CDR1 as SGHRS and CDR2 as YFSETQ. CDR3 size: 15 residues.

The chain is built from TRBV19 and TRBJ1-1; D remains ambiguous. The CDR3 is 17 residues long. Per germline, CDR1 LNHDA and CDR2 SQIVND (reference sequence). Deletions cut 2 bases from V and 5 bases from J, with 21 bases between. Written as DNA, the CDR3 is TGTGCCAGTAGTATAATCGGCCTCCCAGCCGGACTAACTGAAGCTTTCTTT. This sequence encodes CASSIIGLPAGLTEAFF. The whole variable domain, remainder taken from reference TRBV19 and TRBJ1-1, is DGGITQSPKYLFRKEGQNVTLSCEQNLNHDAMYWYRQDPGQGLRLIYYSQIVNDFQKGDIAEGYSVSREKKESFPLTVTSAQKNPTAFYLCASSIIGLPAGLTEAFFGQGTRLTVV.

This chain joins TRBV15 and TRBJ2-7; D possibly corresponds to TRBD2 (6 bases). The CDR3 has 17 residues. CDR1 is LNHNV and CDR2 is YYDKDF in the germline V gene (reference sequence). V was pared by 5 bases and J by 1 base, with 21 bases between. The CDR3 sequence is CATSAHVPGLQSYEQYF. The CDR3 coding sequence is TGTGCCACCAGCGCCCACGTCCCGGGACTGCAATCCTACGAGCAGTACTTC.

This clone was detected once. This sequence joins TRBV27 and TRBJ2-7; TRBD1 aligns across 9 bases. From germline, CDR1 is MNHEY and CDR2 SMNVEV (reference sequence). V shed 4 bases and J 4 bases; nucleotides not matched to a gene: 2. CDR3 length: 13 residues. The CDR3 reads CASSWTGEYEQYF. The CDR3 nucleotides read TGTGCCAGCAGTTGGACAGGGGAATACGAGCAGTACTTC.

The V and J genes are TRBV6-4 and TRBJ2-7; 7 bases are shared with TRBD1. The CDR3 totals 15 residues. Germline V gene lookup returns CDR1 MRHNA and CDR2 SNTAGT. The V and J ends lost 6 bases and 5 bases, in that order; junction bases with no gene match: 13. CDR3 DNA sequence: TGTGCCAGCAGACACGATACAGGGGCCGGGGACGAGCAGTACTTC. Protein: CASRHDTGAGDEQYF.

This rearrangement joins TRBV18 to TRBJ1-1; unclear D gene. V was clipped by 0 bases and J by 4 bases, with 15 bases between them. CDR3 length: 16 residues. Germline CDR1 and CDR2: KGHSH and LQKENI. CDR3 sequence: CASSPPISQSATEAFF. CDR3 nucleotide sequence: TGTGCCAGCTCACCACCCATCTCGCAAAGCGCCACTGAAGCTTTCTTT.

This clone has only one observation. The rearrangement uses TRBV6-5 and TRBJ2-7; D unclear. Trimming took 6 bases from V and 3 from J, leaving 12 bases between them. The CDR3 consists of 13 residues. From germline, CDR1 is MNHEY and CDR2 SVGAGI. The DNA for the CDR3 is TGTGCCAGCAGCCCCTTTATGGGCTACGAGCAGTACTTC. The encoded protein is CASSPFMGYEQYF.

The chain uses TRBV7-2 and TRBJ1-2, with D possibly matching TRBD1 (5 bases). The V and J ends lost 5 bases and 0 bases respectively, with 10 bases between them. The CDR3 has 14 residues. Germline CDR1 SGHTA, CDR2 FQGNSA. For the CDR3, the DNA is TGTGCCAGCAGCCCAAGGGACGCTAACTATGGCTACACCTTC. Protein product: CASSPRDANYGYTF.

The chain couples TRBV18 to TRBJ2-7; D is unresolved. This CDR3 is 14 amino acids long. Germline assignment: CDR1 KGHSH and CDR2 LQKENI. Trimming pared 1 base from V and 0 bases from J, leaving 7 bases between. CDR3 nucleotide sequence: TGTGCCAGCTCACCACGATGGGACTCCTACGAGCAGTACTTC. It codes for CASSPRWDSYEQYF.

The chain couples TRBV10-2 to TRBJ1-1, with D uncertain. In germline, CDR1 is WSHSY, CDR2 SAAADI. The CDR3 is made up of 15 amino acids. The ends were cut back, 4 bases at V and 0 bases at J, with 12 bases in the middle. The CDR3 protein is CASSGRGNLNTEAFF. CDR3 DNA sequence: TGCGCCAGCAGTGGCCGCGGGAATTTGAACACTGAAGCTTTCTTT.